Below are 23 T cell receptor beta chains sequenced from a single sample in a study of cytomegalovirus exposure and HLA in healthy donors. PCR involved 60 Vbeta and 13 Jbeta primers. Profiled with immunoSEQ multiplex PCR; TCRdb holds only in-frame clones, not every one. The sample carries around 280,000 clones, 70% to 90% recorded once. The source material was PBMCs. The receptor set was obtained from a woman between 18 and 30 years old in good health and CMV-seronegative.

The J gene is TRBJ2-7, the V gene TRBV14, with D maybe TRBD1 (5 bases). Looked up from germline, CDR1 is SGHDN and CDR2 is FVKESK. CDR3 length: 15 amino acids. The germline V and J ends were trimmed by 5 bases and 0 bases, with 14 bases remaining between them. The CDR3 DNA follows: TGTGCCAGCAGCAGACAGACCGAGAGCTCCTACGAGCAGTACTTC. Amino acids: CASSRQTESSYEQYF.

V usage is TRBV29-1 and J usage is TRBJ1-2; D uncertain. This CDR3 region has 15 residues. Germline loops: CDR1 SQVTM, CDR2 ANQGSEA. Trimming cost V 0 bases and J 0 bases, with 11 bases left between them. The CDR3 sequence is CSVEDLRDTNYGYTF. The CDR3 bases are TGCAGCGTTGAAGATCTCCGAGACACTAACTATGGCTACACCTTC.

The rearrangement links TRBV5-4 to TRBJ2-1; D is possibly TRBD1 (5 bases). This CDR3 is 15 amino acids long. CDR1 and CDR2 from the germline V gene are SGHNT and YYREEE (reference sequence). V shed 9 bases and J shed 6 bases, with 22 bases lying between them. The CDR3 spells CAMQGPISSPNEQFF. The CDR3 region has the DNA TGTGCCATGCAGGGCCCAATTTCGTCCCCCAATGAGCAGTTCTTC.

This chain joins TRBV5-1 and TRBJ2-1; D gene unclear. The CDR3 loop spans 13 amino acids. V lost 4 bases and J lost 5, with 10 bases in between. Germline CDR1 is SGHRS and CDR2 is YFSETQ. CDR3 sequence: CASSPNFNNEQFF. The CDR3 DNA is TGCGCCAGCAGCCCCAATTTCAACAATGAGCAGTTCTTC.

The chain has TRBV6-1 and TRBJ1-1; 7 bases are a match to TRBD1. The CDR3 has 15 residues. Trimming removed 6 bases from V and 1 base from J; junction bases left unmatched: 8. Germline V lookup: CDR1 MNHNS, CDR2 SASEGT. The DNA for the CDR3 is TGTGCCAGCAGACGAGGACAGGACGGGAACACTGAAGCTTTCTTT. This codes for CASRRGQDGNTEAFF.

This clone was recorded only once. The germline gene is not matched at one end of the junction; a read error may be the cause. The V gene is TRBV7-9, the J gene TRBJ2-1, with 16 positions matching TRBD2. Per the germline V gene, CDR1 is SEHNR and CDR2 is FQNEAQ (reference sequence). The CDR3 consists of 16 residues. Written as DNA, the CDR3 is TGTTCCAGCCCCGGGACTAGCGGGGGGGATTACAATGAGCAGTTCTTC. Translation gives CSSPGTSGGDYNEQFF.

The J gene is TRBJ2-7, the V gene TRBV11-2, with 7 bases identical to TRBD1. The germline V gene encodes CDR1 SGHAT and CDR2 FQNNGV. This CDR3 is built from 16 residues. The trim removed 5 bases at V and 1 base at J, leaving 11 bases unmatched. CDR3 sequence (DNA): TGTGCCAGCAGCCCGGGACAGCCTCAACTTTCCTACGAGCAGTACTTC. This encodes CASSPGQPQLSYEQYF. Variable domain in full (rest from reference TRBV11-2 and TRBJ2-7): EAGVAQSPRYKIIEKRQSVAFWCNPISGHATLYWYQQILGQGPKLLIQFQNNGVVDDSQLPKDRFSAERLKGVDSTLKIQPAKLEDSAVYLCASSPGQPQLSYEQYFGPGTRLTVT.

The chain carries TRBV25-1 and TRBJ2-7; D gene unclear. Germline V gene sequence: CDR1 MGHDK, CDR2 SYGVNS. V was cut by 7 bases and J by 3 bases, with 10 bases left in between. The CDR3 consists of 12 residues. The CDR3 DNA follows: TGTGCCAGCACGAACAGCTTCTACGAGCAGTACTTC. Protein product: CASTNSFYEQYF.

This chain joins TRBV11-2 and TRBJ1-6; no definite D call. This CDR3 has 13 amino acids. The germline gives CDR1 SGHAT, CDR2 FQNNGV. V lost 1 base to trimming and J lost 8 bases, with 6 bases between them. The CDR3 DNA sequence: TGTGCCAGCAGCTTAGCGCGGGATTCACCCCTCCACTTT. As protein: CASSLARDSPLHF. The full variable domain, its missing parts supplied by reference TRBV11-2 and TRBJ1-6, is EAGVAQSPRYKIIEKRQSVAFWCNPISGHATLYWYQQILGQGPKLLIQFQNNGVVDDSQLPKDRFSAERLKGVDSTLKIQPAKLEDSAVYLCASSLARDSPLHFGNGTRLTVT.

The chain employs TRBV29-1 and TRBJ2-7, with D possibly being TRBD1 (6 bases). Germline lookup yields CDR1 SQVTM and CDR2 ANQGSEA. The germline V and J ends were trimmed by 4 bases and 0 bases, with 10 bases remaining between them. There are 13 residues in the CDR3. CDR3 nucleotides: TGCAGCGTTGTAGACAGGAACTCCTACGAGCAGTACTTC. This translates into CSVVDRNSYEQYF.

CDR3 DNA: TGTGCCAGCAGTGTTCAGGGTTCCACTGAAGCTTTCTTT. Translated, it gives CASSVQGSTEAFF. This chain joins TRBV2 and TRBJ1-1, with D possibly TRBD1 on 5 matching bases. The V end was cut by 4 bases, the J end by 4 bases, with 10 bases between. This CDR3 spans 13 amino acids. Germline V lookup: CDR1 SNHLY, CDR2 FYNNEI.

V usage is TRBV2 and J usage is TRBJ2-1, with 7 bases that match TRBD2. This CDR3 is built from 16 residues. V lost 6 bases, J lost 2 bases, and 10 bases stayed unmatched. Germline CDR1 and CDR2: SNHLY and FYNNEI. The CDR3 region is CASSEESGATYNEQFF. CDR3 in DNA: TGTGCCAGCAGCGAGGAAAGCGGGGCGACCTACAATGAGCAGTTCTTC.

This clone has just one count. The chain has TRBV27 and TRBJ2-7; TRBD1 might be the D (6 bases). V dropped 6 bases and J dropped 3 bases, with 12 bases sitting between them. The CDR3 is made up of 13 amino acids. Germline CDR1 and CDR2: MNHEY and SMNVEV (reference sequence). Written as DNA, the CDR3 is TGTGCCAGCAGGGCAGGGGATTTCTACGAGCAGTACTTC. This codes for CASRAGDFYEQYF.

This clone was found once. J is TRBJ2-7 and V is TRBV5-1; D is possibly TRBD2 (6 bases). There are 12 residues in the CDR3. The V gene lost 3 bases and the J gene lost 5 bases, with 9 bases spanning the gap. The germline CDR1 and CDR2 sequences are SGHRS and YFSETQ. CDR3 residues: CASSWRADEQYF. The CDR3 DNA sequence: TGCGCCAGCAGCTGGAGGGCAGACGAGCAGTACTTC.

The CDR3 is CASSLDGGGTYNEQFF. CDR3 sequence (DNA): TGCGCCAGCAGCTTGGACGGCGGGGGGACTTACAATGAGCAGTTCTTC. The V call is TRBV5-1, the J call TRBJ2-1, with 8 bases aligning to TRBD2. Germline-derived CDR1 and CDR2 are SGHRS and YFSETQ. V lost 0 bases to trimming and J lost 4 bases; unmatched junction nucleotides: 6. The CDR3 runs 16 residues.

The CDR3 DNA follows: TGTGCCTGGAGCGGGGGTTTCGGCGAAAAACTGTTTTTT. It is translated as CAWSGGFGEKLFF. The chain employs TRBV30 and TRBJ1-4, with D possibly TRBD1 on 5 matching bases. The germline V and J ends were trimmed by 3 bases and 8 bases, with 13 bases remaining between them. Germline V CDR1 and CDR2: GTSNPN, SVGIG (reference sequence). This CDR3 has 13 amino acids.

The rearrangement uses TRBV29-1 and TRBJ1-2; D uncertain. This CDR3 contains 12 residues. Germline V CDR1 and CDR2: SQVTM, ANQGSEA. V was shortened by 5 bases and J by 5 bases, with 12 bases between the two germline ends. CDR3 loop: CSVTRRAYGYTF. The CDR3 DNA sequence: TGCAGCGTTACCCGGAGGGCGTATGGCTACACCTTC.

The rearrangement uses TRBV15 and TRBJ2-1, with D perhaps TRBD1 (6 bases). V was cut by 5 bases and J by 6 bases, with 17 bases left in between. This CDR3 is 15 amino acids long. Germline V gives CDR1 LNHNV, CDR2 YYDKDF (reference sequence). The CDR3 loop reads CATSDRTVSFNEQFF. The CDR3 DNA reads TGTGCCACCAGCGACCGGACAGTGTCATTCAATGAGCAGTTCTTC.

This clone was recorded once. The CDR3 sequence: CASSLGQGADTF. The CDR3 DNA reads as TGCGCCAGCAGCTTGGGACAAGGGGCAGACACCTTC. The J gene is TRBJ1-2, the V gene TRBV5-1; TRBD1 might be the D (5 bases). The CDR3 extends over 12 amino acids. Trimming took 0 bases from V and 12 from J, leaving 12 bases between them. Germline-derived CDR1 and CDR2 are SGHRS and YFSETQ.

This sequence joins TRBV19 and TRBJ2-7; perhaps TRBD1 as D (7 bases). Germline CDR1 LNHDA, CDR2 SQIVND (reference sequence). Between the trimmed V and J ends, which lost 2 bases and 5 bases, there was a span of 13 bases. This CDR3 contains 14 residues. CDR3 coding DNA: TGTGCCAGTAGTATAACCTTCAGGGGGGACGAGCAGTACTTC. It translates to CASSITFRGDEQYF.

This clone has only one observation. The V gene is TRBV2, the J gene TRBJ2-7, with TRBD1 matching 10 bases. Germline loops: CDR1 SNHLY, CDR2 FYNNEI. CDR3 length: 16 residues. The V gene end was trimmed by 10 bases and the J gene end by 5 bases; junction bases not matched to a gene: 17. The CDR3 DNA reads TGTGCCACCCGCCGGGATACCGGGACAGGGGACCACGAGCAGTACTTC. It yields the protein CATRRDTGTGDHEQYF.

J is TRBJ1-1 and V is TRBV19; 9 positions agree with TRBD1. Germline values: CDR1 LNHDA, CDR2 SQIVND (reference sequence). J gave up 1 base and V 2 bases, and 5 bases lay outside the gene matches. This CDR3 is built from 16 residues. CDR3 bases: TGTGCCAGTAGTATATTGACAGGGGGTGCGAACACTGAAGCTTTCTTT. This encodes CASSILTGGANTEAFF.

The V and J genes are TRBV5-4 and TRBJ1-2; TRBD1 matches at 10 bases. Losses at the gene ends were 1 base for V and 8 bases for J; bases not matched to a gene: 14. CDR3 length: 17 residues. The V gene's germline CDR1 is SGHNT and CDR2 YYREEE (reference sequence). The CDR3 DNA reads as TGTGCCAGCAGCTTGTTTAGGGGACAGGGGAGCGTCGGCGGCTACACCTTC. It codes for CASSLFRGQGSVGGYTF.